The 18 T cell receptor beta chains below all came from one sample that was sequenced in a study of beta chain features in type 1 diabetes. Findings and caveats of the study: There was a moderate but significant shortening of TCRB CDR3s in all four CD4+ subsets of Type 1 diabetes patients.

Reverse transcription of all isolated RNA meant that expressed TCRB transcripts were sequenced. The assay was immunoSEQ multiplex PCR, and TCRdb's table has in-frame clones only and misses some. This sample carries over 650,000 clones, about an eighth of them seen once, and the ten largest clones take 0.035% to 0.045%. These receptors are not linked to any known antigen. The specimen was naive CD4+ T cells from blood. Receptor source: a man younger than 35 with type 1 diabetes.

The CDR3 sequence is CAISPAYEQYF. In nucleotides, the CDR3 is TGTGCCATCAGCCCAGCCTACGAGCAGTACTTC. The chain uses TRBV10-3 and TRBJ2-7, with no clear D. CDR3 length equals 11 residues. CDR1 and CDR2 (germline): ENHRY, SYGVKD. V was clipped by 6 bases and J by 2 bases, with 5 bases between them.

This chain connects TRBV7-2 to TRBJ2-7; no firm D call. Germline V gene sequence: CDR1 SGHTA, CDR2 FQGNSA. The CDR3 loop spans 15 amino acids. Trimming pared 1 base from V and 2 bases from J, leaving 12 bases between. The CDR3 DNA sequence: TGTGCCAGCAGCTTAGAAGGAATAGGCGCCTACGAGCAGTACTTC. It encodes CASSLEGIGAYEQYF.

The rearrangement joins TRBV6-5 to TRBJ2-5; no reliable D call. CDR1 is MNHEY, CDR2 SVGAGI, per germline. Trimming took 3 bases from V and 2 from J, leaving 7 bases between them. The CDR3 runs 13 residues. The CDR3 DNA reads TGTGCCAGCAGTTATAACAGTCAAGAGACCCAGTACTTC. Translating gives CASSYNSQETQYF.

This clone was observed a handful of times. CDR3 bases: TGTGCCAGCAGCTTAGCCCAGGGGGCAGATACGCAGTATTTT. Amino acids: CASSLAQGADTQYF. V is TRBV7-2 and J is TRBJ2-3; the match to TRBD1 covers 7 bases. This CDR3 comprises 14 residues. The germline CDR1 and CDR2 sequences are SGHTA and FQGNSA. V shed 0 bases, J shed 4 bases, and the junction held 1 base outside the gene matches.

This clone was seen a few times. In DNA, the CDR3 is TGCGCCAGCCAACGGGGGGCTCGCACTGAAGCTTTCTTT. It yields the protein CASQRGARTEAFF. The chain is built from TRBV5-1 and TRBJ1-1, with a tentative D call TRBD1 (6 bases). CDR3 length: 13 residues. The V gene lost 7 bases and the J gene lost 4 bases, with 14 bases spanning the gap. CDR1 is SGHRS and CDR2 is YFSETQ in the germline V gene.

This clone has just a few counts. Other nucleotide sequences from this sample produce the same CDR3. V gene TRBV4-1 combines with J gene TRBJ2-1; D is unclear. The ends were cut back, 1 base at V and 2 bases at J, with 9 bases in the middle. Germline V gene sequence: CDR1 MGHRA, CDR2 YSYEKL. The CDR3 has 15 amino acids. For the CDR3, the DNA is TGCGCCAGCAGCCAAGGTTCCGGGCCCTACAATGAGCAGTTCTTC. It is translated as CASSQGSGPYNEQFF.

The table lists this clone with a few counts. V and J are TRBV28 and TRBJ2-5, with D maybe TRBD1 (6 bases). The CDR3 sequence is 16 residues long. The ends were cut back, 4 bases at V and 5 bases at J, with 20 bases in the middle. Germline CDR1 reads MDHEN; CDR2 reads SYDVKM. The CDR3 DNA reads TGTGCCAGCAGTTCGCCGACAGGCGCCTACCTGGAGACCCAGTACTTC. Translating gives CASSSPTGAYLETQYF. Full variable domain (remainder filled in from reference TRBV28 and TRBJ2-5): DVKVTQSSRYLVKRTGEKVFLECVQDMDHENMFWYRQDPGLGLRLIYFSYDVKMKEKGDIPEGYSVSREKKERFSLILESASTNQTSMYLCASSSPTGAYLETQYFGPGTRLLVL.

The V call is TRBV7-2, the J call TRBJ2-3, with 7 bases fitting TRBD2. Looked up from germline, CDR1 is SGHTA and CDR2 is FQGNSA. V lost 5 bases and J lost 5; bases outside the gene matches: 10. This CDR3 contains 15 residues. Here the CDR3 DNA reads TGTGCCAGCAGCCGGGGACTACTTCGGGTAGATACGCAGTATTTT. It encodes CASSRGLLRVDTQYF.

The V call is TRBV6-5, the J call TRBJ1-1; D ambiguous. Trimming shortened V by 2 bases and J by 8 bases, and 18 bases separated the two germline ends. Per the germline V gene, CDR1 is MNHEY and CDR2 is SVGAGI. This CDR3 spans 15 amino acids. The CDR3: CASSYVTAARGEAFF. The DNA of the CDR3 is TGTGCCAGCAGTTACGTCACAGCCGCTCGCGGGGAAGCTTTCTTT.

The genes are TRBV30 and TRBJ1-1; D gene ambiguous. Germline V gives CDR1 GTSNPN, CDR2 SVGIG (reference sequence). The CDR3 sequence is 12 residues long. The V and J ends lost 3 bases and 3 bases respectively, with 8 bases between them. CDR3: CAWSALYTEAFF. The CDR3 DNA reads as TGTGCCTGGAGCGCCCTATACACTGAAGCTTTCTTT.

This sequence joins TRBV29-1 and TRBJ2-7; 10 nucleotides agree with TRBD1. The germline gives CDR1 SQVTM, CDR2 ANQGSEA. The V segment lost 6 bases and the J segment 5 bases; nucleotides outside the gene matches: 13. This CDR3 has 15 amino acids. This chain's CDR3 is CSVENLPGQGNEQYF. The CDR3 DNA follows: TGCAGCGTGGAAAATCTACCGGGACAGGGGAACGAGCAGTACTTC.

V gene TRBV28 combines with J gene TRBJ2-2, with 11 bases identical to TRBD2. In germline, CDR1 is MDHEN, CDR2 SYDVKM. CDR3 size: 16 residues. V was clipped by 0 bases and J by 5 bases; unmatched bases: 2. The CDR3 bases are TGTGCCAGCAGTTTATGGACTAGCGGGGAAACCGGGGAGCTGTTTTTT. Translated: CASSLWTSGETGELFF.

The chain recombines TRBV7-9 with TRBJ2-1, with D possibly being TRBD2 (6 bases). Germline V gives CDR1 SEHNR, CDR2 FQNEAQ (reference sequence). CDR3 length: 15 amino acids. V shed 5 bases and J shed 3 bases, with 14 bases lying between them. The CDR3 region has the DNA TGTGCCAGCAGCGATTGGGGCGGGAACTACAATGAGCAGTTCTTC. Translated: CASSDWGGNYNEQFF. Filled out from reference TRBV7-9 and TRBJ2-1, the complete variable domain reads DTGVSQNPRHKITKRGQNVTFRCDPISEHNRLYWYRQTLGQGPEFLTYFQNEAQLEKSRLLSDRFSAERPKGSFSTLEIQRTEQGDSAMYLCASSDWGGNYNEQFFGPGTRLTVL.

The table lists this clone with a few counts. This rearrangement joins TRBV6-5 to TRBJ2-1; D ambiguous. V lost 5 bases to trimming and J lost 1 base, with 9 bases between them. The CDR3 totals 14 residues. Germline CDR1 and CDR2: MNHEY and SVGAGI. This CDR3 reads CASSLGLSYNEQFF. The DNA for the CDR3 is TGTGCCAGCAGTCTGGGTCTATCCTACAATGAGCAGTTCTTC.

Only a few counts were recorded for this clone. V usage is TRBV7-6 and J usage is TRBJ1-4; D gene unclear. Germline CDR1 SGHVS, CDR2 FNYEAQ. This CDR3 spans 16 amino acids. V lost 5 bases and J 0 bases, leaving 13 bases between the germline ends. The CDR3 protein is CASSPLLAATNEKLFF. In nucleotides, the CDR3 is TGTGCCAGCAGCCCACTTCTAGCCGCAACTAATGAAAAACTGTTTTTT.

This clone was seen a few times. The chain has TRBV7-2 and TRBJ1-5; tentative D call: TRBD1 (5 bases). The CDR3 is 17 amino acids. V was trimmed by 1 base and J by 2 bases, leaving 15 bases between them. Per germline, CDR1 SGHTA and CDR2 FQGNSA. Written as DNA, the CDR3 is TGTGCCAGCAGCTTAGATCACGGGGGAAGCGGCAATCAGCCCCAGCATTTT. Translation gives CASSLDHGGSGNQPQHF.

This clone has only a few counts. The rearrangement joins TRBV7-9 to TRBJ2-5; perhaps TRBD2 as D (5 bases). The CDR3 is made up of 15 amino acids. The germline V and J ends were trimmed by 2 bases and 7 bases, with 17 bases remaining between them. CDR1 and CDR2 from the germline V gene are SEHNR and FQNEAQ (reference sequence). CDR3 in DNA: TGTGCCAGCAGCTTAAGGACGGCCGAAGAGGGGACCCAGTACTTC. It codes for CASSLRTAEEGTQYF.

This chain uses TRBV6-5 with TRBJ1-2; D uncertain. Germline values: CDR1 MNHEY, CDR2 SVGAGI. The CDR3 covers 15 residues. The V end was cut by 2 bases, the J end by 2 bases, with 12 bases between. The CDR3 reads CASSYLYSGNYGYTF. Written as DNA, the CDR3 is TGTGCCAGCAGTTACCTCTACAGCGGCAACTATGGCTACACCTTC.